One and the same sample provided the 5 T cell receptor beta chains below, sequenced in a study of T cell repertoires in cytomegalovirus infection. These receptors have no known antigen. TCRdb fed the reads into MiXCR, producing one record per CDR3 protein. This table holds about 34,000 distinct CDR3 sequences, about 50% found once. This specimen consisted of CD8+ T cells from cultured PBMCs, obtained from culture after CMV antigen stimulation. These receptors were obtained from a human donor in good health (CMV status not recorded). Some clones in this sample may be carry-over from other donors' samples.

This clonotype was picked up many times. The chain employs TRBV7-2 and TRBJ2-1; 7 nucleotides align to TRBD2. Trimming cost V 1 base and J 4 bases; bases outside gene matches: 13. The CDR3 is made up of 18 amino acids. Germline values: CDR1 SGHTA, CDR2 FQGNSA. This chain's CDR3 is CASSLGGEGTSAYNEQFF. The CDR3 DNA follows: TGTGCCAGCAGCTTAGGAGGCGAGGGAACTAGCGCTTACAATGAGCAGTTCTTC.

This rearrangement joins TRBV7-9 to TRBJ1-1; D remains ambiguous. The CDR3 is 13 amino acids. Per germline, CDR1 SEHNR and CDR2 FQNEAQ (reference sequence). V lost 7 bases and J lost 3, with 12 bases in between. CDR3 in amino acids: CASMVGHDTEAFF. DNA for the CDR3: TGTGCCAGCATGGTAGGTCACGACACTGAAGCTTTCTTT.

The V call is TRBV7-9, the J call TRBJ1-1, with D perhaps matching TRBD1 (5 bases). The CDR3 extends over 14 amino acids. The V gene lost 5 bases and the J gene lost 4 bases, with 14 bases spanning the gap. Germline V CDR1 and CDR2: SEHNR, FQNEAQ (reference sequence). Here the CDR3 DNA reads TGTGCCAGCAGCCCCCTTGACAGTGCCACTGAAGCTTTCTTT. This translates into CASSPLDSATEAFF.

The chain combines TRBV7-9 with TRBJ1-4; 8 nucleotides agree with TRBD1. Losses at the gene ends were 5 bases for V and 8 bases for J; bases not matched to a gene: 7. CDR3 length: 14 amino acids. Germline assignment: CDR1 SEHNR and CDR2 FQNEAQ (reference sequence). The CDR3 sequence: CASSQQGEAEKLFF. Written as DNA, the CDR3 is TGTGCCAGCAGCCAACAGGGGGAGGCAGAAAAACTGTTTTTT.

The chain recombines TRBV27 with TRBJ1-2; D possibly corresponds to TRBD1 (5 bases). From germline, CDR1 is MNHEY and CDR2 SMNVEV (reference sequence). CDR3 length: 13 amino acids. V gave up 5 bases and J gave up 6 bases, with 13 bases separating them. The CDR3 sequence is CASSIGTAHGYTF. The CDR3 bases are TGTGCCAGCAGTATCGGGACCGCACATGGCTACACCTTC.